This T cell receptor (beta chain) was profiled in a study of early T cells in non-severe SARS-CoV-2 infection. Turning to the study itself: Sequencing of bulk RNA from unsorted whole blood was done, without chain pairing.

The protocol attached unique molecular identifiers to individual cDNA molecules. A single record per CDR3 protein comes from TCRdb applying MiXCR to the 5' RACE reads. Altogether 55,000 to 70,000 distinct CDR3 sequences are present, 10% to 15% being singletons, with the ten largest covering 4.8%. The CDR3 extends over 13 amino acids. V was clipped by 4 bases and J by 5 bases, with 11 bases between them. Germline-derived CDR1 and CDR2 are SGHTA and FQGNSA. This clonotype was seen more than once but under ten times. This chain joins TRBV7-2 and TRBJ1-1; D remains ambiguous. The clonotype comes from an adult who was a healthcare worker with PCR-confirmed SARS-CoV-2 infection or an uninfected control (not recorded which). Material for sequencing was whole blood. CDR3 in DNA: TGTGCCAGCAGCTCCTGGGTAGTGACTGAAGCTTTCTTT. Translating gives CASSSWVVTEAFF.